This TCR beta chain was documented in a study of neoadjuvant anti-PD-1 for oral cavity cancer. The assay was immunoSEQ multiplex PCR, and TCRdb's table has in-frame clones only and misses some. Altogether 14,000 to 15,000 clones are present, approximately 71% being singletons, with the ten largest covering 2.9%. Patients had newly diagnosed, untreated stage II-IVA oral cavity squamous cell carcinoma. From germline, CDR1 is SEHNR and CDR2 FQNEAQ (reference sequence). V was shortened by 0 bases and J by 0 bases, with 5 bases between the two germline ends. This CDR3 has 15 amino acids. Here the sequenced sample was PBMCs, taken before nivolumab (anti-PD-1) treatment. This chain links TRBV7-9 with TRBJ2-2; D is ambiguous. This TCR was sampled from a person aged 40 to 85 with oral cavity squamous cell carcinoma. This CDR3 is CASSLALANTGELFF. The CDR3 coding sequence is TGTGCCAGCAGCTTAGCGCTAGCGAACACCGGGGAGCTGTTTTTT.